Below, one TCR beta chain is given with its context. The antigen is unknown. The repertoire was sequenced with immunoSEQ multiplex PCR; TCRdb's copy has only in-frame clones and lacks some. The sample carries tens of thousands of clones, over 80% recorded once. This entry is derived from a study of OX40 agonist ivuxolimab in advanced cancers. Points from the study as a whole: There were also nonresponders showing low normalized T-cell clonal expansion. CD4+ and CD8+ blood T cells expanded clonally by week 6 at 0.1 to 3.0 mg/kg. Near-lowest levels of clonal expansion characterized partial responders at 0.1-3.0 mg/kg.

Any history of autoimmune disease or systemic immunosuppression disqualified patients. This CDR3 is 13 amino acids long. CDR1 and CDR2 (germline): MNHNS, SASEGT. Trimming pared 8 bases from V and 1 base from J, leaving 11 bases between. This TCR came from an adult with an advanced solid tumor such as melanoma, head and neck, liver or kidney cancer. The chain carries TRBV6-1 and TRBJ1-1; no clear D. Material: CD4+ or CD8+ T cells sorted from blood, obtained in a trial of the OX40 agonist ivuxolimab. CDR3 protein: CASGPWENTEAFF. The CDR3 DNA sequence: TGTGCCAGCGGGCCATGGGAGAACACTGAAGCTTTCTTT.